This T cell receptor beta chain came from a study of regulatory T cells in long-lasting Graves disease (dated by TCRdb to 2020 to 2022). For the wider study: Newly diagnosed Graves' disease patients had taken antithyroid drugs for less than 3 months. Peripheral blood TCR sequencing and RNA sequencing compared persistent Graves' disease patients with newly diagnosed Graves' disease patients. The study was conducted in China and was registered as a clinical trial. A total of around 35 samples underwent TCR sequencing, from 13 patients with persistent Graves' disease and 20 patients with newly diagnosed Graves' disease. Study-wide conclusions, independent of this receptor: Peripheral blood alone was examined, since thyroid tissue, which constituted the primary lesion, could not be accessed. Preferential use of TRBV28, TRBJ1-2 and TRBJ2-5 was observed in persistent disease, whereas TRBV20-1 and TRBJ2-1 were favored in newly diagnosed disease. Lower TCR Shannon entropy and fewer highly expanded clones were observed in persistent Graves' disease patients than in newly diagnosed patients, which suggested clonal expansion. Sequencing and analysis were restricted to the TCR beta chain. Patients with persistent disease shared more public clonotypes (roughly 2,900) than newly diagnosed patients did (around 1,000). As a limitation, the authors acknowledged that the small sample size may reduce accuracy.

In its sample, this clonotype was seen many times. The target of this receptor is not known. Base qualities are not at hand, and no much larger clone is one base apart. The time point label, read with the paper, signifies: newly diagnosed GD, antithyroid drugs for less than 3 months. For both TCR sequencing and RNA sequencing, RNA was extracted from PBMCs using TRIzol. The diagnosis of Graves' disease followed American Thyroid Association guidelines. The patients came from an endocrinology department in Xi'an, China. Each patient gave approximately 8.8 milliliters of peripheral blood, collected in an EDTA anticoagulant tube. PBMCs were isolated by Ficoll Paque Plus density gradient separation without further T cell sorting. RNA quality was checked with an Agilent 2100 Bioanalyzer and agarose gel, and concentration with a NanoDrop 2000. Libraries were constructed by multiplex PCR. The sequencer was an Illumina HiSeq 4000. TCR beta libraries were built with iRepertoire HTBI primers and Arm-PCR amplification of CDR3 regions. Before sequencing, the PCR products underwent gel purification. The original methods were these. Across samples, roughly 60 TRBV and over 11 TRBJ segments were identified and used for gene usage analysis of CDR3 amino acid clonotypes. COPE and FqMerger were used to merge filtered high-quality paired reads into contigs. BLAST was used to align contigs to IMGT TRBV, TRBD and TRBJ reference genes, with CDR3 defined following IMGT. Any clonotype with a frequency above 0.1% was classified as a highly expanded clone. Shannon entropy was used to measure repertoire diversity, and the Gini coefficient was used to measure V-J evenness. A clonotype was considered public if more than one individual shared it. TCRdb reprocessed the public reads (quality trimming at Q25 with fastp, clone calling with MiXCR) and kept in-frame beta chains. Each entry merges the rows of one CDR3 protein and shows their most common DNA and genes. It is TCRdb's table, rather than the study itself, that gives the V and J calls and clone size. The sample data list around 500,000 distinct CDR3 sequences, and roughly 14% of these were observed just once. The ten largest account for roughly 9.7% of the sample.

From the germline V gene (reference sequence), CDR1 is SGHKS and CDR2 is YYEKEE. Cut back by 4 bases and 0 bases, the V and J ends lie 13 bases apart. CDR3 length: 15 amino acids, cysteine to phenylalanine. The retained sequence is limited to the CDR3, 45 bases, with the frame set at the first base. This sample also appeared in a second study, on T cells in Graves' hyperthyroidism and ophthalmopathy. Drawing on the second study: Graves' hyperthyroidism was defined as stable when no progression to ophthalmopathy occurred over 18 months of follow-up. Hyperthyroidism patients were newly diagnosed, with disease duration under 2 months, and aged 18 to 65 years. Any patient with an uncontrolled infection, another autoimmune disease, pregnancy or lactation was excluded. Clinical symptoms, serum thyroxine and TRAb, thyroid ultrasound, and orbital computed tomography formed the basis for the diagnoses. The first round of RT-PCR for the TCR CDR3 was performed with the HTBI primer set and the Qiagen OneStep RT-PCR kit. Most expanded thyroid clonotypes (frequency above 0.001) were also detected in blood, suggesting blood repertoires may reflect thyroid immune responses. In cross-validation, a model built on a 13 V-J signature told ophthalmopathy apart from stable hyperthyroidism with 85% to 90% sensitivity and around 83% specificity, and in testing the same model reached 80%/75%. In validation, the model predicted progression to ophthalmopathy with roughly 70% sensitivity and 72.22% specificity, a median of 6.5 months before onset. To identify distinguishing TCR V-J signatures, a discovery cohort of about a hundred patients was used, comprising some 45 with Graves' ophthalmopathy and some 57 with stable Graves' hyperthyroidism. Whether ophthalmopathy could be predicted prospectively was tested in an independent validation cohort made up of under 20 hyperthyroidism patients plus 17 patients who later progressed to ophthalmopathy. For training and testing, the 100 patients in the discovery cohort were randomly divided in a 7:3 ratio. In about 6 Graves' hyperthyroidism patients, the study also compared T-cell repertoires from thyroid tissue with T-cell repertoires from blood. After sampling, hyperthyroidism patients received methimazole starting at 30 mg daily, and ophthalmopathy patients received high-dose intravenous methylprednisolone. Libraries were constructed in a second round of multiplex PCR, after which size selection and purification were carried out. The libraries were sequenced on an Illumina HiSeq2000 using paired-end 100 bp reads. Raw data were processed with SOAPnuke, discarding reads with adapters, uncalled bases, mean Phred below 15, or no exact constant-primer or identifier match. High-quality paired reads were merged with COPE v1.2.5, and unique nucleotide sequences were defined as clonotypes. MiTCR v1.1 was used to align the clonotypes against IMGT TRBV, TRBD and TRBJ reference segments. The analysis was restricted to V-J combinations with a frequency above 0.0001, which together covered about 99% of the repertoires. A TCS score was defined as the ratio between F50 (clonal expansion) and ExV (chaos), using BLOSUM62-based TCRdist between CDR3 peptides within each V-J. Welch's t-statistics and random forest reduced several hundred V-J features to 13, which were used in a naive Bayes classifier (R e1071). Sample size was not statistically predetermined, and blinding of investigators to group allocation was not performed. TCR Vbeta CDR3 sequencing of 135 peripheral blood samples (over 40 ophthalmopathy, 75 to 80 hyperthyroidism and roughly 17 progressor patients) is reported in the paper.

Sequenced here: peripheral blood mononuclear cells (PBMCs), sampled at new diagnosis, from a patient treated with antithyroid drugs. The TCR originated in a man aged 25 to 40 with Graves disease. Donor details come from another sample of the same person, matched by shared clones. The chain is encoded by TRBV5-5 joined to TRBJ1-2; the D gene cannot be named for sure. The nucleotide sequence reads as follows: TGTGCCAGCAGCCCCCTGACGGCAGCTAACTATGGCTACACCTTC. This gives the protein CASSPLTAANYGYTF.